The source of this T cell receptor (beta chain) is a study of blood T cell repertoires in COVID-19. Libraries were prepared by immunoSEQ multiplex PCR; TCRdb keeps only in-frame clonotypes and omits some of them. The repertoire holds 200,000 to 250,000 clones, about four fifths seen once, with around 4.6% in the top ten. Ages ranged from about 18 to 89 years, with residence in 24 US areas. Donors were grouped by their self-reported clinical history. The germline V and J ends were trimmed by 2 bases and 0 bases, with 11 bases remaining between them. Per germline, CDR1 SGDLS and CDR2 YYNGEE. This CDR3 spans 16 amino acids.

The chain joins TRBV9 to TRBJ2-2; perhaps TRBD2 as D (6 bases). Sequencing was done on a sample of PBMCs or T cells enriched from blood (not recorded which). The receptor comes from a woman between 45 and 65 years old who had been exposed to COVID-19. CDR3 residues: CASSVGGGANTGELFF. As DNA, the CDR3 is TGTGCCAGCAGCGTGGGAGGAGGAGCGAACACCGGGGAGCTGTTTTTT.